The 26 T cell receptor beta chains given below trace back to one sample, sequenced in a study of blood T cell repertoires in COVID-19. The data were produced by immunoSEQ multiplex PCR, yet TCRdb's version contains in-frame clones alone and is incomplete. The sample carries over 100,000 clones, around 90% recorded once. Sequenced input: peripheral blood. These receptors were taken from a man in his forties or fifties with active COVID-19.

The chain links TRBV15 to TRBJ2-7, with 11 positions matching TRBD1. The CDR3 is 15 amino acids. V gave up 0 bases and J gave up 4 bases; unmatched junction bases: 2. Germline V gene lookup returns CDR1 LNHNV and CDR2 YYDKDF (reference sequence). In DNA, the CDR3 is TGTGCCACCAGCAGAGAGGACAGGGGGCGATACGAGCAGTACTTC. This gives the protein CATSREDRGRYEQYF.

The chain carries TRBV19 and TRBJ2-7; 7 bases agree with TRBD1. Germline loops: CDR1 LNHDA, CDR2 SQIVND (reference sequence). This CDR3 is built from 15 residues. Trimming removed 5 bases from V and 1 base from J; junction bases left unmatched: 8. The CDR3 bases are TGTGCCAGTAGTCTACACAGGGGAGTTTCCTACGAGCAGTACTTC. It translates to CASSLHRGVSYEQYF.

The chain joins TRBV3-1 (or the pseudogene TRBV3-2) to TRBJ1-1; 7 nucleotides match TRBD1. The ends lost 0 bases at V and 7 bases at J; junction bases unmatched: 8. Germline assignment: CDR1 LGHDT and CDR2 YNNKEL (reference sequence). The CDR3 covers 15 residues. Written as DNA, the CDR3 is TGTGCCAGCAGCCAAGAACAGGGGCGCCGGGGTGAAGCTTTCTTT. Translation gives CASSQEQGRRGEAFF.

The J gene is TRBJ2-7, the V gene TRBV2; D uncertain. Germline loops: CDR1 SNHLY, CDR2 FYNNEI. The CDR3 is 11 residues long. Deletions cut 1 base from V and 11 bases from J, with 9 bases between. CDR3 nucleotides: TGTGCCAGCAGTGAAGGGGCCCTGAAGTACTTC. Amino acids: CASSEGALKYF.

V usage is TRBV11-3 and J usage is TRBJ2-1; D remains unclear. The CDR3 loop spans 13 amino acids. Germline V gene sequence: CDR1 SGHNT, CDR2 YENEEA. V lost 0 bases, J lost 7 bases, and 7 bases lay in between. DNA of the CDR3: TGTGCCAGCAGCTTAGATCAACTGAATGAGCAGTTCTTC. Residues: CASSLDQLNEQFF.

V and J are TRBV7-8 and TRBJ2-4; 8 bases are shared with TRBD1. CDR3 length: 18 amino acids. Germline lookup yields CDR1 SGHVS and CDR2 FQNEAQ. Trimming removed 0 bases from V and 7 bases from J; junction bases left unmatched: 14. This CDR3 is CASSLAPGQGQERNIQYF. CDR3 sequence (DNA): TGTGCCAGCAGCTTAGCCCCCGGACAGGGTCAAGAACGGAACATTCAGTACTTC.

In its sample, this clone was seen a few times. The V gene is TRBV6-5, the J gene TRBJ1-2; D not certain. The CDR3 runs to 14 residues. Germline V lookup: CDR1 MNHEY, CDR2 SVGAGI. The V and J ends lost 11 bases and 8 bases respectively, with 24 bases between them. CDR3 in amino acids: CAGYGRAKKLGYTF. The DNA of the CDR3 is TGTGCCGGGTATGGGAGGGCGAAGAAGTTAGGCTACACCTTC.

The V call is TRBV15, the J call TRBJ2-3; possible D gene TRBD2, 7 bases. This CDR3 has 13 amino acids. Trimming removed 11 bases at V and 7 bases at J, with 19 bases between. The germline V gene has CDR1 LNHNV and CDR2 YYDKDF (reference sequence). CDR3 protein: CASQMGGAYTQYF. The CDR3 DNA is TGTGCCTCCCAGATGGGGGGGGCGTATACGCAGTATTTT.

The chain employs TRBV7-6 and TRBJ1-5; 9 nucleotides line up with TRBD1. Germline CDR1 SGHVS, CDR2 FNYEAQ. CDR3 length equals 15 residues. The V gene end was trimmed by 3 bases and the J gene end by 4 bases; junction bases not matched to a gene: 4. The CDR3 coding sequence is TGTGCCAGCAGCTTGTCGGGACAGGGAAATCAGCCCCAGCATTTT. It yields the protein CASSLSGQGNQPQHF.

V usage is TRBV7-9 and J usage is TRBJ1-2; D may be TRBD1 (5 bases). CDR3 length: 11 residues. V dropped 7 bases and J dropped 7 bases, with 10 bases sitting between them. CDR1 and CDR2 (germline): SEHNR, FQNEAQ (reference sequence). This CDR3 reads CASTSGGGYTF. The CDR3 coding sequence is TGTGCCAGCACTTCGGGGGGTGGCTACACCTTC.

V gene TRBV12-3 or TRBV12-4 combines with J gene TRBJ2-1, with D hard to call. CDR3 length: 13 residues. The V and J ends lost 8 bases and 6 bases respectively, with 14 bases between them. CDR3 loop: CASRSQPGNEQFF. The CDR3 nucleotides are TGTGCCAGCCGGTCCCAACCGGGCAATGAGCAGTTCTTC.

The rearrangement uses TRBV19 and TRBJ1-4, with 10 bases matching TRBD1. With 3 bases clipped from V and 0 bases from J, the junction kept 4 bases outside the gene matches. The CDR3 totals 17 residues. Looked up from germline, CDR1 is LNHDA and CDR2 is SQIVND (reference sequence). As DNA, the CDR3 is TGTGCCAGTAGTATGGGGACAGGGGTCTCAACTAATGAAAAACTGTTTTTT. It specifies CASSMGTGVSTNEKLFF.

This chain connects TRBV5-1 to TRBJ2-3; D is unresolved. Trimming stripped 4 bases from V and 2 bases from J, with 5 bases between. Germline V gene data show CDR1 as SGHRS and CDR2 as YFSETQ. The CDR3 consists of 12 residues. The CDR3 sequence is CASSLNTDTQYF. CDR3 coding DNA: TGCGCCAGCAGCCTAAACACAGATACGCAGTATTTT. The full variable domain, in which reference TRBV5-1 and TRBJ2-3 provide the parts outside the CDR3, is KAGVTQTPRYLIKTRGQQVTLSCSPISGHRSVSWYQQTPGQGLQFLFEYFSETQRNKGNFPGRFSGRQFSNSRSEMNVSTLELGDSALYLCASSLNTDTQYFGPGTRLTVL.

The gene calls are TRBV3-1 (or the pseudogene TRBV3-2) and TRBJ2-3; TRBD2 matches at 8 bases. The germline CDR1 and CDR2 sequences are LGHDT and YNNKEL (reference sequence). Losses at the gene ends were 0 bases for V and 5 bases for J; bases not matched to a gene: 10. This CDR3 spans 17 amino acids. CDR3 in amino acids: CASSQERRGTRGDTQYF. CDR3 bases: TGTGCCAGCAGCCAAGAAAGGCGGGGGACTAGGGGAGATACGCAGTATTTT.

The rearrangement joins TRBV20-1 to TRBJ1-2; no reliable D call. Between the trimmed V and J ends, which lost 3 bases and 1 base, there was a span of 18 bases. Germline V lookup: CDR1 DFQATT, CDR2 SNEGSKA (reference sequence). The CDR3 is 16 amino acids. The CDR3 sequence is CSASQTSGESNYGYTF. As DNA, the CDR3 is TGCAGTGCTAGTCAAACCTCAGGTGAAAGTAACTATGGCTACACCTTC.

This sequence joins TRBV4-1 and TRBJ2-3; possibly TRBD2 for D (6 bases). The CDR3 is made up of 16 amino acids. With 7 bases removed from V and 0 bases from J, the gap between germline ends came to 17 bases. Germline lookup yields CDR1 MGHRA and CDR2 YSYEKL. The CDR3 region has the DNA TGCGCCAGCACCTTCGGCGGGGAGCTCAGCACAGATACGCAGTATTTT. This encodes CASTFGGELSTDTQYF.

This chain links TRBV19 with TRBJ2-7, with 7 nucleotides matching TRBD1. Trimming cost V 5 bases and J 0 bases; bases outside gene matches: 7. In germline, CDR1 is LNHDA, CDR2 SQIVND (reference sequence). This CDR3 is 15 amino acids long. CDR3 in DNA: TGTGCCAGTAGTGCACCGGGACAGAGCTCCTACGAGCAGTACTTC. Its translation: CASSAPGQSSYEQYF.

The rearrangement links TRBV4-2 to TRBJ2-3; D is ambiguous. The CDR3 contains 18 residues. With 0 bases removed from V and 5 bases from J, the gap between germline ends came to 21 bases. From germline, CDR1 is LGHNA and CDR2 YNFKEQ. CDR3 residues: CASSQDRIPTFSGDTQYF. The CDR3 DNA reads TGTGCCAGCAGCCAAGATCGGATTCCTACGTTTTCGGGAGATACGCAGTATTTT.

This rearrangement joins TRBV2 to TRBJ1-1, with D hard to call. With 2 bases removed from V and 2 bases from J, the gap between germline ends came to 6 bases. The CDR3 loop spans 13 amino acids. Germline V gene sequence: CDR1 SNHLY, CDR2 FYNNEI. The CDR3 coding sequence is TGTGCCAGCAGTGAACAATTCAACACTGAAGCTTTCTTT. Its protein is CASSEQFNTEAFF. The full variable domain, in which reference TRBV2 and TRBJ1-1 provide the parts outside the CDR3, is EPEVTQTPSHQVTQMGQEVILRCVPISNHLYFYWYRQILGQKVEFLVSFYNNEISEKSEIFDDQFSVERPDGSNFTLKIRSTKLEDSAMYFCASSEQFNTEAFFGQGTRLTVV.

A note on this clone: The same CDR3 also results from other DNA sequences found in this sample. The J gene is TRBJ2-7, the V gene TRBV5-1; unclear D gene. This CDR3 is built from 14 residues. CDR1 is SGHRS and CDR2 is YFSETQ in the germline V gene. V lost 5 bases and J lost 2, with 14 bases in between. CDR3 nucleotide sequence: TGCGCCAGCAGTCCTACAGTTTCTACCTACGAGCAGTACTTC. This translates into CASSPTVSTYEQYF. The full variable domain, rest sourced from reference TRBV5-1 and TRBJ2-7, is KAGVTQTPRYLIKTRGQQVTLSCSPISGHRSVSWYQQTPGQGLQFLFEYFSETQRNKGNFPGRFSGRQFSNSRSEMNVSTLELGDSALYLCASSPTVSTYEQYFGPGTRLTVT.

This clone is a singleton in its sample. This chain links TRBV6-5 with TRBJ2-2; 8 bases match TRBD2. Trimming cost V 2 bases and J 1 base; bases outside gene matches: 0. The length of the CDR3 is 15 residues. The germline gives CDR1 MNHEY, CDR2 SVGAGI. CDR3 DNA: TGTGCCAGCAGTTACCGGGGGGGGAACACCGGGGAGCTGTTTTTT. Protein sequence: CASSYRGGNTGELFF.

This clone was detected once. This chain connects TRBV10-3 to TRBJ1-2; 12 nucleotides align to TRBD1. Unmatched junction bases numbered 9, after V lost 7 bases and J lost 3 bases. The CDR3 runs to 16 residues. CDR1 is ENHRY, CDR2 SYGVKD, per germline. CDR3 region: CAITPGQGAGDYGYTF. CDR3 DNA sequence: TGTGCCATCACTCCGGGACAGGGGGCCGGGGACTATGGCTACACCTTC.

V gene TRBV9 combines with J gene TRBJ2-2; D call uncertain. This CDR3 comprises 12 residues. CDR1 SGDLS and CDR2 YYNGEE come from the germline V gene. The V and J ends lost 4 bases and 7 bases respectively, with 8 bases between them. The CDR3 spells CASSLADGELFF. In DNA form, the CDR3 reads TGTGCCAGCAGCTTGGCGGACGGGGAGCTGTTTTTT.

This chain joins TRBV4-3 and TRBJ1-1; D may be TRBD1 (6 bases). Germline values: CDR1 LGHNA, CDR2 YSLEER. V dropped 0 bases and J dropped 8 bases, with 13 bases sitting between them. CDR3 length: 14 amino acids. The CDR3 DNA follows: TGCGCCAGCAGCCAAGATCCCTGGACAGCCGAAGCTTTCTTT. This encodes CASSQDPWTAEAFF.

This chain links TRBV6-6 with TRBJ1-1; D uncertain. The CDR3 extends over 16 amino acids. Trimming took 2 bases from V and 4 from J, leaving 17 bases between them. CDR1 is MNHNY, CDR2 SVGAGI, per germline (reference sequence). CDR3 protein: CASSYEAATRGTEAFF. The CDR3 DNA is TGTGCCAGCAGTTACGAGGCCGCGACCCGGGGCACTGAAGCTTTCTTT.

This chain joins TRBV6-2 or TRBV6-3 and TRBJ1-1; D call uncertain. V was cut by 6 bases and J by 3 bases, with 11 bases left in between. This CDR3 has 13 amino acids. From germline, CDR1 is MNHEY and CDR2 SVGEGT. DNA of the CDR3: TGTGCCAGCAGCCCCGAGCGATACACTGAAGCTTTCTTT. This codes for CASSPERYTEAFF.